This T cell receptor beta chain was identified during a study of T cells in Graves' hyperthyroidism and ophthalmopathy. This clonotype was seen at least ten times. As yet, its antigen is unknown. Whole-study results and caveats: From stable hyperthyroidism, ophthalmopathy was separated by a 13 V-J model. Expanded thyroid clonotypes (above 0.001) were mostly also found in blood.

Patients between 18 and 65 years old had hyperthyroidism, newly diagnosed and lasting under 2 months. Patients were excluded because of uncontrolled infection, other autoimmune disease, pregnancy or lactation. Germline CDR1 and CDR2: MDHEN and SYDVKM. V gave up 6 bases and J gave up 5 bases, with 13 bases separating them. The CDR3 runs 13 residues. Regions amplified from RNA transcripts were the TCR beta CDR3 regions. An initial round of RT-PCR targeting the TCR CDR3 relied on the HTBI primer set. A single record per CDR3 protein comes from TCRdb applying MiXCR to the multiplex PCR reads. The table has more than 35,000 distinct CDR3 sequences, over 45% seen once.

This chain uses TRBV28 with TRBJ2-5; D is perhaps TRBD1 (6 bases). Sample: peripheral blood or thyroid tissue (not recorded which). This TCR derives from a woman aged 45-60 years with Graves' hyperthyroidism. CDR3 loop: CASRRTGSETQYF. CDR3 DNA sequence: TGTGCCAGCAGGCGTACAGGGTCCGAGACCCAGTACTTC.